The T cell receptor (beta chain) described here comes from a study of cytomegalovirus exposure and HLA in healthy donors. The study's findings and limits: A link between a missense DCLRE1C variant and TCR beta V- and J-gene trimming emerged from a later analysis. There were several of the most significant clusters that appeared linked to common viral pathogens in a later analysis.

PCR primers comprised 60 Vbeta and 13 Jbeta primers. Some clones are missing from TCRdb's copy, which holds only in-frame ones; the method was immunoSEQ multiplex PCR. The sample gives under 200,000 clones, around 84% of which show up once; under 8% is in the top ten. This CDR3 contains 13 residues. V lost 3 bases to trimming and J lost 8 bases; unmatched junction nucleotides: 0. From germline, CDR1 is SGHNT and CDR2 YYREEE (reference sequence). As regards this clone: Its target is not known.

V is TRBV5-4 and J is TRBJ1-6; 9 bases are shared with TRBD1. What was sequenced was PBMCs. This receptor was obtained from a man aged 45-60 years in good health and CMV-seropositive. CDR3 nucleotide sequence: TGTGCCAGCAGCTGGACAGGGGATTCACCCCTCCACTTT. Translated, it gives CASSWTGDSPLHF.